What follows are 25 T cell receptor beta chains derived from one specimen sequenced in a study of T cells after yellow fever vaccination. From the 5' RACE reads, TCRdb called clonotypes with MiXCR, one entry per CDR3 protein. The sample comprises around 400,000 distinct CDR3 sequences, around a tenth of which are singletons, and around 19% rests with the top ten. The input for sequencing was PBMCs, taken on the day of the first yellow fever vaccination. These receptors all come from a man aged 18 to 29 who received the YFV17D yellow fever vaccine.

This clonotype was observed a few times. The rearrangement links TRBV10-3 to TRBJ2-2; possible D gene TRBD1, 5 bases. V lost 0 bases and J 5 bases, leaving 13 bases between the germline ends. From germline, CDR1 is ENHRY and CDR2 SYGVKD. CDR3 length: 16 residues. CDR3 bases: TGTGCCATCAGTGAGTCGTCAGGGTCCTGGACCGGGGAGCTGTTTTTT. Amino acid sequence: CAISESSGSWTGELFF.

This clonotype was found a few times. CDR3 DNA: TGTGCCTGGAGTGTACAAAGGACAGGGGGCCATCAGCCCCAGCATTTT. Protein: CAWSVQRTGGHQPQHF. The chain recombines TRBV30 with TRBJ1-5, with TRBD1 matching 11 bases. Germline trimming cut 0 bases from V and 5 bases from J; bases unmatched to any gene: 6. From germline, CDR1 is GTSNPN and CDR2 SVGIG (reference sequence). The CDR3 is 16 amino acids.

This chain joins TRBV9 and TRBJ2-2; D not resolved. V lost 0 bases to trimming and J lost 7 bases, with 4 bases between them. The CDR3 is 12 amino acids. Looked up from germline, CDR1 is SGDLS and CDR2 is YYNGEE. CDR3: CASSVVIGELFF. CDR3 DNA sequence: TGTGCCAGCAGCGTAGTCATCGGGGAGCTGTTTTTT.

The V gene is TRBV5-1, the J gene TRBJ1-6; 8 bases are shared with TRBD1. The CDR3 is made up of 14 amino acids. The ends lost 3 bases at V and 8 bases at J; junction bases unmatched: 4. Germline assignment: CDR1 SGHRS and CDR2 YFSETQ. The CDR3 DNA follows: TGCGCCAGCAGCTGGACAGGGATGGATTCACCCCTCCACTTT. It translates to CASSWTGMDSPLHF. The whole variable domain, remainder taken from reference TRBV5-1 and TRBJ1-6, is KAGVTQTPRYLIKTRGQQVTLSCSPISGHRSVSWYQQTPGQGLQFLFEYFSETQRNKGNFPGRFSGRQFSNSRSEMNVSTLELGDSALYLCASSWTGMDSPLHFGNGTRLTVT.

J is TRBJ2-7 and V is TRBV18, with TRBD1 identical over 8 bases. The CDR3 runs to 15 residues. Losses at the gene ends were 1 base for V and 5 bases for J; bases not matched to a gene: 7. From germline, CDR1 is KGHSH and CDR2 LQKENI. The CDR3: CASSPLQGGDDEQYF. For the CDR3, the DNA is TGTGCCAGCTCACCACTACAGGGGGGCGACGACGAGCAGTACTTC. The whole variable domain, filled in from reference TRBV18 and TRBJ2-7, reads NAGVMQNPRHLVRRRGQEARLRCSPMKGHSHVYWYRQLPEEGLKFMVYLQKENIIDESGMPKERFSAEFPKEGPSILRIQQVVRGDSAAYFCASSPLQGGDDEQYFGPGTRLTVT.

The chain joins TRBV19 to TRBJ1-5; 7 bases are shared with TRBD1. The CDR3 covers 16 residues. V lost 8 bases, J lost 0 bases, and 10 bases stayed unmatched. The germline V gene has CDR1 LNHDA and CDR2 SQIVND (reference sequence). CDR3 loop: CASPKTGNYSNQPQHF. The DNA for the CDR3 is TGTGCCAGTCCCAAGACAGGGAATTATAGCAATCAGCCCCAGCATTTT.

The chain carries TRBV7-8 and TRBJ2-1, with TRBD2 matching 8 bases. V shed 1 base and J 6 bases; nucleotides not matched to a gene: 5. This CDR3 spans 15 amino acids. Germline V lookup: CDR1 SGHVS, CDR2 FQNEAQ. The CDR3 here is CASSLVGRGGNEQFF. CDR3 bases: TGTGCCAGCAGCTTAGTCGGACGGGGGGGCAATGAGCAGTTCTTC.

This clonotype appeared a few times. The chain combines TRBV4-2 with TRBJ2-1, with 7 bases that match TRBD1. Trimming cost V 0 bases and J 4 bases; bases outside gene matches: 9. This CDR3 has 17 amino acids. CDR1 LGHNA and CDR2 YNFKEQ come from the germline V gene. The CDR3 sequence is CASSQDPGQVTYNEQFF. The CDR3 DNA reads as TGTGCCAGCAGCCAAGACCCAGGACAGGTGACTTACAATGAGCAGTTCTTC.

This clonotype was observed a few times. This rearrangement joins TRBV5-5 to TRBJ1-5, with D perhaps matching TRBD1 (5 bases). The V gene lost 5 bases and the J gene lost 0 bases, with 12 bases spanning the gap. The CDR3 extends over 15 amino acids. CDR1 and CDR2 (germline): SGHKS, YYEKEE (reference sequence). In nucleotides, the CDR3 is TGTGCCAGCAGTCTGACAGTCTATAGCAATCAGCCCCAGCATTTT. It is translated as CASSLTVYSNQPQHF. The variable domain in full, completed from reference TRBV5-5 and TRBJ1-5, reads DAGVTQSPTHLIKTRGQQVTLRCSPISGHKSVSWYQQVLGQGPQFIFQYYEKEERGRGNFPDRFSARQFPNYSSELNVNALLLGDSALYLCASSLTVYSNQPQHFGDGTRLSIL.

The chain carries TRBV6-2 or TRBV6-3 and TRBJ1-6; the match to TRBD1 covers 7 bases. This CDR3 contains 18 residues. With 0 bases clipped from V and 7 bases from J, the junction kept 12 bases outside the gene matches. Germline V gives CDR1 MNHEY, CDR2 SVGEGT. The CDR3 reads CASSYSKGSGQLNSPLHF. The CDR3 DNA reads as TGTGCCAGCAGTTACTCGAAGGGGTCGGGACAGCTAAATTCACCCCTCCACTTT.

This clonotype was seen a handful of times. The rearrangement joins TRBV18 to TRBJ2-1, with D possibly being TRBD2 (6 bases). This CDR3 spans 12 amino acids. CDR1 KGHSH and CDR2 LQKENI come from the germline V gene. Trimming left V 6 bases short and J 10 bases short, with 13 bases between. The CDR3 region has the DNA TGTGCCAGCTCCCTAATAGGGAGGGAGCAGTTCTTC. This translates into CASSLIGREQFF.

This rearrangement joins TRBV6-2 or TRBV6-3 to TRBJ2-5; 13 nucleotides agree with TRBD2. This CDR3 comprises 15 residues. Germline V gene lookup returns CDR1 MNHEY and CDR2 SVGEGT. Unmatched junction bases numbered 9, after V lost 11 bases and J lost 3 bases. The CDR3 region has the DNA TGTGCCTGCATCCCCGGACTAGCGGGGGAAGAGACCCAGTACTTC. This sequence encodes CACIPGLAGEETQYF.

This clonotype was counted between two and nine times. The chain couples TRBV30 to TRBJ1-1, with D possibly matching TRBD1 (5 bases). Trimming shortened V by 0 bases and J by 0 bases, and 11 bases separated the two germline ends. CDR1 and CDR2 from the germline V gene are GTSNPN and SVGIG (reference sequence). This CDR3 region has 15 residues. This CDR3 is CAWSVLGHLNTEAFF. CDR3 bases: TGTGCCTGGAGTGTACTAGGACACTTGAACACTGAAGCTTTCTTT.

The chain joins TRBV7-2 to TRBJ1-5; no clear D gene. Trimming shortened V by 5 bases and J by 5 bases, and 10 bases separated the two germline ends. Looked up from germline, CDR1 is SGHTA and CDR2 is FQGNSA. This CDR3 has 13 residues. CDR3 nucleotides: TGTGCCAGCAGCCCTCACGGTGATCAGCCCCAGCATTTT. Translation gives CASSPHGDQPQHF.

This clonotype has just a few counts. The chain couples TRBV5-1 to TRBJ2-5; D is perhaps TRBD2 (5 bases). The V gene's germline CDR1 is SGHRS and CDR2 YFSETQ. This CDR3 has 15 residues. The V and J ends lost 4 bases and 2 bases respectively, with 15 bases between them. Written as DNA, the CDR3 is TGCGCCAGCAGCCCTTACGGGGTCCCTCAAGAGACCCAGTACTTC. Amino acid sequence: CASSPYGVPQETQYF.

This clonotype was observed many times. CDR3 nucleotides: TGCGCCAGCAGCTTGGGAGCTGGGTTGCCCCAGCATTTT. Translated: CASSLGAGLPQHF. The J gene is TRBJ1-5, the V gene TRBV5-1; D gene unclear. The CDR3 is 13 residues long. Germline loops: CDR1 SGHRS, CDR2 YFSETQ. V was pared by 0 bases and J by 9 bases, with 10 bases between.

This clonotype was counted a few times. The chain combines TRBV29-1 with TRBJ1-5; no clear D. In germline, CDR1 is SQVTM, CDR2 ANQGSEA. The CDR3 loop spans 12 amino acids. Trimming left V 2 bases short and J 4 bases short, with 6 bases between. CDR3 residues: CSVELGNQPQHF. CDR3 in DNA: TGCAGCGTTGAACTAGGGAATCAGCCCCAGCATTTT.

There are a few counts of this clonotype. The chain carries TRBV20-1 and TRBJ1-4; D gene ambiguous. V lost 7 bases to trimming and J lost 6 bases, with 6 bases between them. The CDR3 consists of 10 residues. CDR1 is DFQATT and CDR2 is SNEGSKA in the germline V gene (reference sequence). This chain's CDR3 is CSVEDEKLFF. Here the CDR3 DNA reads TGCAGTGTCGAGGATGAAAAACTGTTTTTT.

This chain links TRBV10-3 with TRBJ2-1, with TRBD2 matching over 9 bases. CDR3 length equals 15 residues. Per germline, CDR1 ENHRY and CDR2 SYGVKD. V lost 3 bases to trimming and J lost 4 bases; unmatched junction nucleotides: 4. CDR3 DNA: TGTGCCATCAGTGACGAGCGGGGGGCGTACAATGAGCAGTTCTTC. Its translation: CAISDERGAYNEQFF.

V gene TRBV19 combines with J gene TRBJ2-3, with D unresolved. The CDR3 extends over 13 amino acids. Trimming removed 3 bases at V and 0 bases at J, with 4 bases between. The germline gives CDR1 LNHDA, CDR2 SQIVND (reference sequence). CDR3 loop: CASSMPSTDTQYF. As DNA, the CDR3 is TGTGCCAGTAGTATGCCCAGCACAGATACGCAGTATTTT.

This clonotype was recorded a few times. The V call is TRBV7-7, the J call TRBJ2-1, with TRBD2 matching over 14 bases. The CDR3 contains 16 residues. Germline CDR1 reads SSHAT; CDR2 reads FNYEAQ (reference sequence). CDR3 coding DNA: TGTGCTAGCGCGGGACTAGCGGGGGCCCCCTACAATGAGCAGTTCTTC. It specifies CASAGLAGAPYNEQFF.

This clonotype was detected only a few times. V is TRBV3-1 and J is TRBJ2-2; 7 nucleotides agree with TRBD1. This CDR3 is 13 amino acids long. Germline V lookup: CDR1 LGHDT, CDR2 YNNKEL (reference sequence). The ends lost 5 bases at V and 7 bases at J; junction bases unmatched: 4. The CDR3 is CASSVTGFGELFF. As DNA, the CDR3 is TGTGCCAGCAGCGTGACAGGGTTCGGGGAGCTGTTTTTT.

There are a few counts of this clonotype. The gene calls are TRBV19 and TRBJ2-5, with TRBD1 matching 9 bases. Germline V lookup: CDR1 LNHDA, CDR2 SQIVND (reference sequence). The ends lost 5 bases at V and 7 bases at J; junction bases unmatched: 8. This CDR3 has 14 amino acids. The CDR3 DNA reads TGTGCCAGTAGTCCCTCGGACAGGGGACGGACCCAGTACTTC. This sequence encodes CASSPSDRGRTQYF.

This clonotype was seen only a few times. The rearrangement joins TRBV7-2 to TRBJ2-1; 8 nucleotides match TRBD2. This CDR3 contains 12 residues. V shed 4 bases, J shed 15 bases, and the junction held 8 bases outside the gene matches. CDR1 is SGHTA, CDR2 FQGNSA, per germline. The CDR3 DNA reads as TGTGCCAGCAGCTCATCGGCCGGGAGGGGGTTCTTC. This encodes CASSSSAGRGFF.

The chain carries TRBV9 and TRBJ1-1, with D uncertain. This CDR3 has 14 amino acids. CDR1 and CDR2 from the germline V gene are SGDLS and YYNGEE. The V end was cut by 2 bases, the J end by 1 base, with 9 bases between. The CDR3 loop is CASSVGVANTEAFF. The DNA for the CDR3 is TGTGCCAGCAGCGTCGGCGTCGCGAACACTGAAGCTTTCTTT.